This T cell receptor beta chain was documented in a study of blood T cells in healthy people across ages. Study-wide background: Template-switching capture recovered about one barcoded beta molecule per two T cells. Study-wide points: Older age went with lower TCR beta diversity per million T cells, in a roughly linear way.

As concerns this clonotype: Antigen specificity is unknown.

Primers used in a second PCR of about 6 to 11 cycles were a sample-barcoded 5' primer and a J-beta primer mix. The template-switch adaptor, which had 12 random nucleotides, put a tag on each cDNA molecule. TCRdb re-called the 5' RACE reads through MiXCR, storing one row per CDR3 protein. The top ten hold about 6.7% of the sample, which has 1.2 million to 1.5 million distinct CDR3 sequences, almost 60% seen once. CDR1 and CDR2 (germline): MNHEY, SMNVEV (reference sequence). The CDR3 totals 14 residues. The V gene end was trimmed by 6 bases and the J gene end by 4 bases; junction bases not matched to a gene: 4. All donors came from Russia, were Caucasian and healthy, and spanned ages about 6 to 100.

Sequencing was carried out using blood. The receptor was isolated from a man younger than 35 in good health. The chain links TRBV27 to TRBJ2-7, with 12 nucleotides matching TRBD2. CDR3 loop: CASRELAGGYEQYF. Here the CDR3 DNA reads TGTGCCAGCAGGGAACTAGCGGGAGGATACGAGCAGTACTTC.